Sequencing of this TCR beta chain was carried out in a study of blood T cells in healthy people across ages. Points from the study as a whole: The study lacked donor CMV status, which possibly confounded expanded clonotype changes. Aged donors had fewer naive CD4+ cells and lower diversity than long-lived donors.

A sample-barcoded 5' primer and a J-beta primer mix were used in a second PCR of roughly 6 to 11 cycles. TCRdb independently ran MiXCR on the 5' RACE reads; one entry per CDR3 protein. The table lists 760,000 or so distinct CDR3 sequences, 20% to 25% of them singletons. The CDR3 is 14 residues long. The ends were cut back, 5 bases at V and 8 bases at J, with 13 bases in the middle. Germline assignment: CDR1 MDHEN and CDR2 SYDVKM. As for this clonotype: What it binds is unknown.

The same sample was also studied in work on T cells of mothers and their children. From that study: A few healthy Caucasian mothers served as donors, and their six children did as well.

This clonotype originated in a boy under 18 in good health. The V and J genes are TRBV28 and TRBJ1-6, with D uncertain. Sequencing was performed on blood. CDR3 in DNA: TGTGCCAGCAGTACTGAAAACAACTATTCACCCCTCCACTTT. This sequence encodes CASSTENNYSPLHF.